These 2 T cell receptor beta chains were all obtained from the same sample, sequenced in a study of blood T cell repertoires in COVID-19. This table comes from immunoSEQ multiplex PCR, and its TCRdb copy is limited to in-frame clones, with some not included. The sample consists of 180,000 or so clones, approximately 84% of them appearing once. The source material was peripheral blood. The source is a woman of 80 years or more with acute or convalescent COVID-19.

The chain has TRBV2 and TRBJ2-2, with 8 positions matching TRBD2. Germline assignment: CDR1 SNHLY and CDR2 FYNNEI. The length of the CDR3 is 15 residues. Trimming at V came to 5 bases and at J to 1 base, leaving 3 bases not matched to a gene. The CDR3 is CASSLRGVNTGELFF. Here the CDR3 DNA reads TGTGCCAGCAGTCTGCGGGGGGTGAACACCGGGGAGCTGTTTTTT.

The chain uses TRBV6-5 and TRBJ1-6; 7 positions match TRBD1. Germline trimming cut 2 bases from V and 7 bases from J; bases unmatched to any gene: 2. Germline CDR1 MNHEY, CDR2 SVGAGI. The CDR3 length is 14 residues. In DNA, the CDR3 is TGTGCCAGCAGTTACCGGGACAGAAATTCACCCCTCCACTTT. This sequence encodes CASSYRDRNSPLHF.